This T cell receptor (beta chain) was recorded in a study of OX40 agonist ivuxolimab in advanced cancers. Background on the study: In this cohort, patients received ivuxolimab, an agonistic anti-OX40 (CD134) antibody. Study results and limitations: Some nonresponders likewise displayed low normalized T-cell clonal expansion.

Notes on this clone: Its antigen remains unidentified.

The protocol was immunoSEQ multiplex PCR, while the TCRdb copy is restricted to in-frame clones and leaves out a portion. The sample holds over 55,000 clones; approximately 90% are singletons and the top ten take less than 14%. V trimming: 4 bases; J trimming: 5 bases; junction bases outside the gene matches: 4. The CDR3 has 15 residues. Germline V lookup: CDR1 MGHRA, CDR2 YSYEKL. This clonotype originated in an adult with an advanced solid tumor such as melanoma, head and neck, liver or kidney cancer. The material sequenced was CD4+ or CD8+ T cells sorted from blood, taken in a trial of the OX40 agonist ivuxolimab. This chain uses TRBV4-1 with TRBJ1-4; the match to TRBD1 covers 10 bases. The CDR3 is CASSLRTGGNEKLFF. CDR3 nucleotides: TGCGCCAGCAGCCTACGGACAGGGGGAAATGAAAAACTGTTTTTT.